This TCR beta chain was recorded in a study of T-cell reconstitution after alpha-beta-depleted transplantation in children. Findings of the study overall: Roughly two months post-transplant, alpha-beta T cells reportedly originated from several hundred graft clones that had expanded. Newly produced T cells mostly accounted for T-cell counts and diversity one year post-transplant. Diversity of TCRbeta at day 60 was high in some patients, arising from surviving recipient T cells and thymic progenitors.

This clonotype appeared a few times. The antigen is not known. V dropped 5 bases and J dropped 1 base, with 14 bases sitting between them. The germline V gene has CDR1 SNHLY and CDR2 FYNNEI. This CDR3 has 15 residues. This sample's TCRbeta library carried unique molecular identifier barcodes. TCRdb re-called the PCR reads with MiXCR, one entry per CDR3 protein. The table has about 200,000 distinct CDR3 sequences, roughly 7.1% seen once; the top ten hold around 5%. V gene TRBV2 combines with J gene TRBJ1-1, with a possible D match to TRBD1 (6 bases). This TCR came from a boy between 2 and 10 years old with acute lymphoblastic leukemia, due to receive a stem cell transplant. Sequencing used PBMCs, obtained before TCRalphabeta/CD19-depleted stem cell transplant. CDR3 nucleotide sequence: TGTGCCAGCAGTAGTCAGGGGTTGGGGAACACTGAAGCTTTCTTT. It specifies CASSSQGLGNTEAFF.